This T cell receptor beta chain was documented in a study of shared clonotypes between healthy human individuals (dated by TCRdb to 2020 to 2022). Broadly, across the study: Two women and a few men aged 18 to 49 years were included in the cohort. For each donor, three plates each were used for CD4 naive and CD4 memory, two plates were used for CD8 naive, and one plate was used for CD8 memory. The study deeply sequenced blood TCR repertoires of five healthy adults to estimate repertoire size and the extent of clonotype sharing between individuals. To increase sequencing depth and limit assay-specific biases, different laboratories used diverse techniques to prepare libraries and sequence TCR repertoires. Each donor's leukapheresis produced roughly between roughly 0.85 and 9.5 billion PBMCs. Beyond this particular receptor, the publication reports: Rarefaction of sorted-subset datasets indicated incomplete sequencing despite the large sequencing depth. Compared with non-shared clonotypes, the clonotypes found in all four sorted-subset donors had higher generation probabilities. Naive subsets generally had larger estimated clonotype richness than memory subsets. Sharing across a few donors was observed for 5% to 6.5% of naive CD4, over 3% of naive CD8, 2% to 2.5% of memory CD4, and about 0.39% of memory CD8 clonotypes. Sampling was limited to blood, and TCR repertoires in tissue likely differ from TCR repertoires in blood. Pairwise subsampling indicated that sequencing depth was expected to affect the degree of clonotype sharing among donors. The genetic and exposure-history diversity represented was limited by the small number of donors.

Using the deep immunoSEQ assay, multiplex PCR amplified TCR CDR3 regions from genomic DNA. Genomic DNA extracted from each cell subset was distributed evenly over all wells of several immunoSEQ 96-well plates, and each plate served as one replicate. Each replicate PCR for sorted subsets received around 0.2 ug genomic DNA, equal to around 32,000 T cell genomes. The purified libraries were quantified using a Qubit 3.0 fluorometer, sized with a Bioanalyzer 2100, and then quantified again using the KAPA Library Quantification kit. A separate single-read 150-cycle Illumina NextSeq 550 flow cell was used to sequence each immunoSEQ 96-well plate. The authors' pipeline ran thus. Because the immunoSEQ output held only junctional sequences and lacked quality scores, the filtering could not match the filtering applied to full-length reads. Sequences were annotated with PyIR, a Python wrapper for IgBLAST v1.9, and V/J genes and CDR3 were assigned using IMGT germline references. Reads with weak V/J assignments (E-value above 1e-6), missing CDR3, stop codons, out-of-frame junctions, or ambiguous translated residues were removed. V3J clonotypes were defined as sequences sharing the same inferred V gene, J gene, and CDR3 amino acid sequence. Percentage overlap between repertoires was computed as shared unique clonotypes divided by the size of the smaller repertoire. Richness of each repertoire was evaluated using RTK rarefaction, the Chao1 estimator, and Recon v2.1 estimates of unobserved clonotypes. Generation probabilities for all TCRbeta clonotypes obtained by the gDNA method from four donors were computed using OLGA. TCRdb retrieved this table from immuneACCESS and kept in-frame rearrangements only. Not all clones are present; in checked studies, unresolved V genes account for under half, and no reason is known for the remainder. D and trimming come from the DNA, and the V and J calls and clone size come from that table. This sample is represented by roughly 1.5 million clones; 98% of them were singletons. The ten largest clones take up roughly 0.42% of the sample.

As regards this clone: The specificity of this receptor is unknown. Base qualities are missing; no much larger clone stands one base away.

The CDR1 and CDR2 encoded by the germline V gene (reference sequence) are SGHNT and YYREEE. A distance of 8 bases separates the germline ends of V and J, which lose 0 bases and 5 bases respectively. The cysteine opens and the phenylalanine closes a CDR3 of 13 amino acids. Kept here is only the CDR3 DNA, which spans 39 bases and is read in frame from base 1. Healthy HIV-negative adults with no recently reported acute infections or vaccinations were included as donors. All donors were Caucasian adults living in Nashville, Tennessee, USA. CD4+ T cells were enriched through magnetic negative selection, after which naive cells were positively selected on CD45RA and the remaining negative fraction served as the memory subset. After blood collection by leukapheresis, PBMCs were isolated using Ficoll-Histopaque density gradient centrifugation and then cryopreserved in the vapor phase of liquid nitrogen. Analytical flow cytometry was used to check the purity and quantity of each magnetically sorted T cell population. Genomic DNA was isolated from each sorted fraction and quantified by UV absorbance on a Nanodrop 2000c.

Sequenced material: naive CD4+ T cells sorted from blood. The intended sense of this specimen's cell subset or site label: CD45RA+ positively selected. The rearrangement joined TRBV5-4 to TRBJ1-2; possibly the D gene is TRBD1, per 6 matching bases. This TCR was recovered from a man younger than 45 in good health. The nucleotide sequence reads as follows: TGTGCCAGCAGCTTGGAGGGGGAATATGGCTACACCTTC. This is translated as CASSLEGEYGYTF.